A single sample gave rise to the 5 T cell receptor beta chains below, sequenced in a study of PD-L1 blockade in urothelial cancer. Time point here: pretreatment peripheral blood. Sequencing was performed with immunoSEQ multiplex PCR; in TCRdb, only in-frame clones are kept and a portion is missing. The table has around 70,000 clones, 65% to 85% seen once; the top ten hold approximately 10%. This material consisted of PBMCs, taken around atezolizumab (anti-PD-L1) treatment. The receptor source for this set is a woman in her 70s with urothelial cancer.

The J gene is TRBJ1-4, the V gene TRBV4-2, with a possible D match to TRBD1 (6 bases). CDR1 is LGHNA, CDR2 YNFKEQ, per germline. V lost 0 bases and J 0 bases, leaving 17 bases between the germline ends. The CDR3 covers 19 residues. The CDR3 sequence is CASSQDLGGYRSTNEKLFF. The CDR3 DNA reads as TGTGCCAGCAGCCAAGATCTAGGGGGATACCGATCAACTAATGAAAAACTGTTTTTT.

The rearrangement uses TRBV29-1 and TRBJ2-5; possibly TRBD1 for D (5 bases). Trimming removed 5 bases from V and 4 bases from J, with 14 bases in between. The CDR3 is 13 residues long. The germline V gene has CDR1 SQVTM and CDR2 ANQGSEA. The CDR3 spells CSVRGREGETQYF. Written as DNA, the CDR3 is TGCAGCGTTCGAGGCAGGGAAGGAGAGACCCAGTACTTC. Drawing the rest from reference TRBV29-1 and TRBJ2-5, the complete variable domain is SAVISQKPSRDICQRGTSLTIQCQVDSQVTMMFWYRQQPGQSLTLIATANQGSEATYESGFVIDKFPISRPNLTFSTLTVSNMSPEDSSIYLCSVRGREGETQYFGPGTRLLVL.

V is TRBV7-8 and J is TRBJ2-2; 8 nucleotides agree with TRBD2. The germline V gene has CDR1 SGHVS and CDR2 FQNEAQ. This CDR3 is 16 amino acids long. The ends lost 5 bases at V and 5 bases at J; junction bases unmatched: 10. The CDR3 sequence: CASSPRPGGLTGELFF. The CDR3 nucleotides read TGTGCCAGCAGCCCACGACCGGGGGGGCTAACCGGGGAGCTGTTTTTT.

The chain is built from TRBV7-8 and TRBJ2-3; perhaps TRBD1 as D (6 bases). This CDR3 comprises 12 residues. V lost 5 bases, J lost 4 bases, and 7 bases lay in between. Germline V CDR1 and CDR2: SGHVS, FQNEAQ. The CDR3: CASSQGPDTQYF. The CDR3 nucleotides read TGTGCCAGCAGCCAGGGGCCAGATACGCAGTATTTT.

The rearrangement uses TRBV10-2 and TRBJ1-1; no reliable D call. Germline lookup yields CDR1 WSHSY and CDR2 SAAADI. The ends were cut back, 2 bases at V and 5 bases at J, with 12 bases in the middle. The CDR3 totals 14 residues. CDR3 amino acids: CASSEAARRTEAFF. CDR3 coding DNA: TGCGCCAGCAGTGAGGCCGCGAGGAGAACTGAAGCTTTCTTT.